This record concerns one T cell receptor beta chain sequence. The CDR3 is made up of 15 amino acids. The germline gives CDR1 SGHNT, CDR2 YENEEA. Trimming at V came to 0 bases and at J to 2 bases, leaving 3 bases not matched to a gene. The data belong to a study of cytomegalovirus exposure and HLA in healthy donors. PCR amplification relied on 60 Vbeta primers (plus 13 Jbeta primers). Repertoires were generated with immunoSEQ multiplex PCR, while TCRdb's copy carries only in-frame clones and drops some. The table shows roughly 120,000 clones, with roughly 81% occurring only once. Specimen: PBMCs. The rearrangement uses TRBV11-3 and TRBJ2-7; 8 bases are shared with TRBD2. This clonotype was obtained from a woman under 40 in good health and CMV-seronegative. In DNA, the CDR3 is TGTGCCAGCAGCTTAGATCCGGGACTAGCCTACGAGCAGTACTTC. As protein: CASSLDPGLAYEQYF.